The sample holds many counts of the clone carrying this T cell receptor beta chain. This entry belongs to a study of T cells in Graves' hyperthyroidism and ophthalmopathy. Amplification of TCR beta CDR3 regions used RNA as the template. Initially, a first-round RT-PCR of the TCR CDR3 employed the HTBI primer set. MiXCR was run by TCRdb on the multiplex PCR reads, yielding one entry per CDR3 protein. The sample lists about 400,000 distinct CDR3 sequences; roughly 13% were seen once. Trimming cost V 6 bases and J 3 bases; bases outside gene matches: 5. This CDR3 spans 15 amino acids. The germline CDR1 and CDR2 sequences are SGHAT and FQNNGV. Patients with ophthalmopathy all had a Clinical Activity Score of at least 3, a NOSPECS grade of at least 4 and duration under 3 months.

The sequencing sample was made of blood. The sequence was collected from a man aged 50 to 59 with Graves' ophthalmopathy. V is TRBV11-2 and J is TRBJ2-7; TRBD2 agrees at 13 bases. The CDR3: CASRRGLAGIYEQYF. The DNA of the CDR3 is TGTGCCAGCAGACGGGGACTAGCGGGAATCTACGAGCAGTACTTC.